This T cell receptor beta chain was sequenced for a study of cytomegalovirus exposure and HLA in healthy donors. Overall study: The same platform was used for the 130 or so validation repertoires as for the roughly 730 first-cohort repertoires, as reported in a later analysis.

Study results and caveats: Overall, around 150 TCR beta chains were annotated as cytomegalovirus-associated.

The assay was immunoSEQ multiplex PCR, and TCRdb's table has in-frame clones only and misses some. The data contain 110,000 to 150,000 clones, less than 95% of them seen just once; the ten biggest clones take up approximately 1.8%. With regard to this clone: Its specificity is unknown.

Germline V gene sequence: CDR1 LNHDA, CDR2 SQIVND (reference sequence). The CDR3 runs 16 residues. Trimming took 7 bases from V and 0 from J, leaving 16 bases between them. The chain employs TRBV19 and TRBJ1-5; possibly TRBD1 for D (6 bases). Sequenced: PBMCs. The receptor's source is a man aged 18-30 years in good health and CMV-seropositive. CDR3 residues: CASTPRGRISNQPQHF. The CDR3 DNA follows: TGTGCCAGTACCCCCAGGGGACGGATTAGCAATCAGCCCCAGCATTTT.